The subject of this entry is one T cell receptor (beta chain). Its antigen specificity is not known. The record has no base qualities; no much larger clone is one base away. Each collaborating institution followed its own protocols to collect whole blood in K2EDTA tubes. Collaborator samples were shipped for TCRbeta analysis as frozen whole blood, isolated PBMCs, or DNA extracted from either sample type. These data come from a study of blood T cell repertoires in COVID-19 (dated by TCRdb to 2018 to 2021). Broadly, across the study: Collaborator samples came from the United States, Italy and Spain and covered acute and convalescent phases of COVID-19. The material from the prospective study consisted of cDNA or gDNA derived from T cells, B-cell-depleted T cells, or PBMCs. Subjects who had been exposed to COVID-19, were actively infected with it, or had recovered from it provided the deeply sampled blood TCRbeta repertoires that made up the dataset. The repertoires were released in a freely available public database intended as a resource for research on the immune response to SARS-CoV-2. The samples were drawn from the first 160 participants of the ongoing ImmuneRACE study and from under 1,500 subjects provided by 6 global collaborators. The sample metadata nearly always contained a de-identified subject ID, COVID-19 status, age in years and sex. Where HLA class I and class II types were available, the types were taken from metadata supplied by the sample provider, not from assay-based typing.

The immunoSEQ Assay, a bias-controlled multiplex PCR, was used to amplify TCRbeta CDR3 regions from genomic DNA. In the original analysis: The number of nucleated cells in each sample was estimated by amplification of reference gene primers within the assay. To quantify the absolute abundance of each unique TCRbeta CDR3 rearrangement, sequence reads were collapsed and filtered. For each sample, productive Simpson clonality was calculated as the square root of Simpson's diversity index over productive rearrangements. Imported from immuneACCESS, the table was reduced by TCRdb to in-frame sequences with V and J called. These copies leave out some clones; in studies compared against another copy, an unresolved V gene accounts for under half, and the cause of the remainder is not known. The V and J calls and clone size were taken over from that table, and D and trimming were inferred from the DNA. The sample table contains 300,000 or so clones; only one count was recorded for more than 85% of them. The top ten clonotypes cover 1% to 1.5% of the sample.

Looking up the germline V gene (reference sequence) yields CDR1 LGHDT and CDR2 YNNKEL. The CDR3 has 15 amino acids, counting the end cysteine and phenylalanine. The read is trimmed to its CDR3 DNA, 45 bases read in frame from base 1. Trimming removed 6 bases from V and 4 bases from J; the gene matches leave 4 bases unexplained. Summary of the overall study and its limitations: Clinical and demographic metadata were provided uncurated, with the amount varying by source and participant.

The sequence is built from TRBV3-1 (or the pseudogene TRBV3-2) and TRBJ2-1, with 12 bases aligning to TRBD2. The clonotype was recovered from a man in his 70s with acute or convalescent COVID-19. Sequenced sample: peripheral blood. In nucleotide form, the sequence is TGTGCCAGCAGTCCGACTAGCGGGGGTTACAATGAGCAGTTCTTC. Its translation is CASSPTSGGYNEQFF.